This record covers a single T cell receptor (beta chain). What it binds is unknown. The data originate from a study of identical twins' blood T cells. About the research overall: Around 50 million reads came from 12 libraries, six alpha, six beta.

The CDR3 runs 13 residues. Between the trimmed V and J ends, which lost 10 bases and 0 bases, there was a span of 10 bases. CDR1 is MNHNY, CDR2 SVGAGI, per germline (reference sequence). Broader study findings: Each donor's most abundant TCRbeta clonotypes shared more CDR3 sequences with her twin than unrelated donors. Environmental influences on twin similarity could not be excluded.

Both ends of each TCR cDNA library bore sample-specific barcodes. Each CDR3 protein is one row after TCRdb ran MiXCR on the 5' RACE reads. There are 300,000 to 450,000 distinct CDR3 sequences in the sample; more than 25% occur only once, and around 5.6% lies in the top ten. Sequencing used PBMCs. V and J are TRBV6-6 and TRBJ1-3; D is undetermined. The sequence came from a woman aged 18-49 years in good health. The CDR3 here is CATAALSGNTIYF. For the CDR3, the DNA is TGTGCCACCGCGGCCCTCTCTGGAAACACCATATATTTT.